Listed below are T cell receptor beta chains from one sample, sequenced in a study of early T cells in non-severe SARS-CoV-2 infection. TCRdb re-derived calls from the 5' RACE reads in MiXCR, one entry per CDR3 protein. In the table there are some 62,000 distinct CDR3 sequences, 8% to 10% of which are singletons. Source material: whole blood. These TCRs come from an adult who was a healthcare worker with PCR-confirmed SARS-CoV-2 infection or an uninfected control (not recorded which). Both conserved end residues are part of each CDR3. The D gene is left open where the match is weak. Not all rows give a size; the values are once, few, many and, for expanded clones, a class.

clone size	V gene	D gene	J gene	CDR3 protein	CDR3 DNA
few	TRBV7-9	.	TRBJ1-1	CASSPLGSPEAFF	TGTGCCAGCAGCCCCCTAGGGTCCCCTGAAGCTTTCTTT
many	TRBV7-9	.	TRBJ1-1	CASSPGPGTEAFF	TGTGCCAGCAGCCCGGGGCCGGGCACTGAAGCTTTCTTT
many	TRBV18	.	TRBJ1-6	CASSPLWGFHSPLHF	TGTGCCAGCTCACCACTATGGGGTTTTCATTCACCCCTCCACTTT
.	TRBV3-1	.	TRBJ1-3	CASSQGLRSGNTIYF	TGTGCCAGCAGCCAAGGTTTACGCTCTGGAAACACCATATATTTT
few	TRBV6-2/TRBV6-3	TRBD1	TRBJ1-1	CASSYTGTVAEAFF	TGTGCCAGCAGTTACACCGGGACAGTTGCTGAAGCTTTCTTT
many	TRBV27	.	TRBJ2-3	CASRREGFGDTQYF	TGTGCCAGCAGAAGGGAAGGTTTCGGGGATACGCAGTATTTT
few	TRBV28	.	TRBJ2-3	CASSRDPGMGTQYF	TGTGCCAGCAGCCGCGATCCGGGGATGGGTACGCAGTATTTT
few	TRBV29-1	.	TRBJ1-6	CSVRGSAYNSPLHF	TGCAGCGTTCGGGGCAGCGCCTATAATTCACCCCTCCACTTT
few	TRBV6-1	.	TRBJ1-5	CASNGEGFQPQHF	TGTGCCAGCAATGGGGAGGGGTTTCAGCCCCAGCATTTT
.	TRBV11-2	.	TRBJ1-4	CASSLGGQKLFF	TGTGCCAGCAGCTTAGGAGGGCAAAAACTGTTTTTT
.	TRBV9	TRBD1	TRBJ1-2	CASSVGEGTELYGYTF	TGTGCCAGCAGCGTAGGAGAAGGGACAGAGCTCTATGGCTACACCTTC
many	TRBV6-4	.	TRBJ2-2	CASRGGANTGELFF	TGTGCCAGCCGAGGCGGCGCGAACACCGGGGAGCTGTTTTTT